The 22 T cell receptor beta chains listed next were all sequenced from one sample in a study of response to subunit inactivated influenza vaccine. TCRdb re-analysed the RT-PCR reads in MiXCR, keeping a single row per CDR3 protein. The sample holds 650,000 to 800,000 distinct CDR3 sequences, approximately 13% seen once. This specimen was PBMCs from blood, taken less than 15 days before vaccination. The receptor source for this set is a man aged 45-60 years who received an inactivated influenza vaccine.

A few counts support this clonotype. The gene calls are TRBV9 and TRBJ2-2, with D unclear. The CDR3 totals 14 residues. V lost 3 bases and J 4 bases, leaving 10 bases between the germline ends. Germline CDR1 is SGDLS and CDR2 is YYNGEE. The CDR3 loop reads CASSGRWGTGELFF. As DNA, the CDR3 is TGTGCCAGCAGCGGCAGATGGGGCACCGGGGAGCTGTTTTTT.

The chain carries TRBV27 and TRBJ1-2; D not certain. The germline CDR1 and CDR2 sequences are MNHEY and SMNVEV (reference sequence). The CDR3 runs 13 residues. V dropped 0 bases and J dropped 6 bases, with 8 bases sitting between them. CDR3 amino acids: CASSLSAGNGYTF. For the CDR3, the DNA is TGTGCCAGCAGTTTATCGGCCGGGAATGGCTACACCTTC.

This clonotype was observed many times. The chain employs TRBV15 and TRBJ2-3; D call uncertain. Germline V gene data show CDR1 as LNHNV and CDR2 as YYDKDF (reference sequence). This CDR3 comprises 15 residues. The germline V and J ends were trimmed by 0 bases and 4 bases, with 11 bases remaining between them. This CDR3 is CATSRDPGWSDTQYF. The CDR3 DNA follows: TGTGCCACCAGCAGAGACCCGGGTTGGTCAGATACGCAGTATTTT.

This clonotype came up many times. The chain uses TRBV19 and TRBJ1-5, with a tentative D call TRBD1 (5 bases). The CDR3 consists of 16 residues. Trimming removed 3 bases from V and 2 bases from J, with 14 bases in between. Per germline, CDR1 LNHDA and CDR2 SQIVND (reference sequence). CDR3: CASSITGQRGNQPQHF. For the CDR3, the DNA is TGTGCCAGTAGTATTACGGGGCAGAGAGGCAATCAGCCCCAGCATTTT.

This clonotype has more than one count but fewer than ten. The chain uses TRBV4-1 and TRBJ1-1; weak D call: TRBD1 (5 bases). V dropped 0 bases and J dropped 5 bases, with 13 bases sitting between them. The CDR3 is 15 residues long. From germline, CDR1 is MGHRA and CDR2 YSYEKL. CDR3 nucleotides: TGCGCCAGCAGCCAAGATCGGGCGGGGCAGACTGAAGCTTTCTTT. It yields the protein CASSQDRAGQTEAFF.

The J gene is TRBJ2-1, the V gene TRBV20-1, with 11 bases fitting TRBD2. Trimming at V came to 4 bases and at J to 4 bases, leaving 3 bases not matched to a gene. The CDR3 loop spans 14 amino acids. In germline, CDR1 is DFQATT, CDR2 SNEGSKA (reference sequence). CDR3 bases: TGCAGTGCTACGGGACTAGCGGTTTACAATGAGCAGTTCTTC. It is translated as CSATGLAVYNEQFF.

Only a few counts were recorded for this clonotype. This chain uses TRBV30 with TRBJ2-5; 7 bases line up with TRBD1. Germline loops: CDR1 GTSNPN, CDR2 SVGIG (reference sequence). With 5 bases clipped from V and 5 bases from J, the junction kept 8 bases outside the gene matches. The CDR3 contains 13 residues. CDR3 DNA sequence: TGTGCCTGGTCCCCTCAGGGGGTGGAGACCCAGTACTTC. It specifies CAWSPQGVETQYF.

In this sample, this clonotype turned up many times. This chain connects TRBV4-1 to TRBJ1-3; D might be TRBD1 (5 bases). This CDR3 region has 15 residues. Per germline, CDR1 MGHRA and CDR2 YSYEKL. V shed 1 base and J shed 4 bases, with 11 bases lying between them. The CDR3 DNA reads TGCGCCAGCAGCCAAGGGACATCCTCAGGAAACACCATATATTTT. Its translation is CASSQGTSSGNTIYF.

The rearrangement uses TRBV14 and TRBJ2-1; D might be TRBD1 or TRBD2, each matching 5 bases. Trimming took 4 bases from V and 0 from J, leaving 13 bases between them. The CDR3 covers 16 residues. CDR1 and CDR2 from the germline V gene are SGHDN and FVKESK. For the CDR3, the DNA is TGTGCCAGCAGCCGAGGGGTCCAGACCTCCTACAATGAGCAGTTCTTC. It yields the protein CASSRGVQTSYNEQFF.

This clonotype has only a few counts. V and J are TRBV6-1 and TRBJ2-4, with 7 bases identical to TRBD1. Germline CDR1 reads MNHNS; CDR2 reads SASEGT. The CDR3 length is 14 residues. V lost 7 bases to trimming and J lost 6 bases; unmatched junction nucleotides: 9. The CDR3 nucleotides are TGTGCCAGCAACCCTCTAACAGGGGTAAACATTCAGTACTTC. It encodes CASNPLTGVNIQYF.

The chain links TRBV5-1 to TRBJ2-7; D may be TRBD1 or TRBD2 (7 bases each). The germline V and J ends were trimmed by 4 bases and 2 bases, with 22 bases remaining between them. This CDR3 region has 17 residues. Germline assignment: CDR1 SGHRS and CDR2 YFSETQ. CDR3 nucleotide sequence: TGCGCCAGCAGCCACAGACAGGGAGGGTTGTTTCCCTACGAGCAGTACTTC. This sequence encodes CASSHRQGGLFPYEQYF.

This clonotype has more than one count but fewer than ten. J is TRBJ2-7 and V is TRBV7-2, with 10 nucleotides matching TRBD2. Looked up from germline, CDR1 is SGHTA and CDR2 is FQGNSA. V lost 0 bases to trimming and J lost 6 bases; unmatched junction nucleotides: 14. There are 18 residues in the CDR3. CDR3: CASSLAGGLAGVVSEQYF. DNA for the CDR3: TGTGCCAGCAGCTTAGCGGGCGGTCTAGCGGGGGTGGTGAGCGAGCAGTACTTC.

This clonotype has more than one count but fewer than ten. V gene TRBV4-3 combines with J gene TRBJ1-2, with D possibly being TRBD1 (5 bases). From germline, CDR1 is LGHNA and CDR2 YSLEER. CDR3 length: 14 amino acids. With 0 bases removed from V and 4 bases from J, the gap between germline ends came to 9 bases. Here the CDR3 reads CASSQDKGVYGYTF. The CDR3 DNA reads TGCGCCAGCAGCCAAGATAAAGGGGTCTATGGCTACACCTTC.

A few counts support this clonotype. This chain joins TRBV14 and TRBJ2-2; D is perhaps TRBD1 (6 bases). Trimming removed 1 base from V and 5 bases from J, with 14 bases in between. In germline, CDR1 is SGHDN, CDR2 FVKESK. The length of the CDR3 is 16 residues. The CDR3 sequence: CASSQVRGARTGELFF. As DNA, the CDR3 is TGTGCCAGCAGCCAAGTCAGGGGAGCACGGACCGGGGAGCTGTTTTTT.

This clonotype turned up a few times. The V gene is TRBV20-1, the J gene TRBJ1-4, with 8 bases aligning to TRBD1. CDR3 length: 12 residues. Trimming took 3 bases from V and 8 from J; bases not matched to a gene: 2. Germline loops: CDR1 DFQATT, CDR2 SNEGSKA (reference sequence). The CDR3: CSARTGVEKLFF. CDR3 in DNA: TGCAGTGCTAGGACAGGGGTGGAAAAACTGTTTTTT.

This clonotype has at least ten counts. The chain links TRBV20-1 to TRBJ2-5; 7 nucleotides align to TRBD2. Losses at the gene ends were 4 bases for V and 2 bases for J; bases not matched to a gene: 4. Per the germline V gene, CDR1 is DFQATT and CDR2 is SNEGSKA (reference sequence). The length of the CDR3 is 13 residues. The CDR3 is CSATWDYQETQYF. Here the CDR3 DNA reads TGCAGTGCTACCTGGGACTATCAAGAGACCCAGTACTTC.

This clonotype was seen many times. The chain has TRBV5-5 and TRBJ2-4; D tentatively fits TRBD1 or TRBD2 (6 bases each). V gave up 6 bases and J gave up 4 bases, with 17 bases separating them. This CDR3 comprises 15 residues. Looked up from germline, CDR1 is SGHKS and CDR2 is YYEKEE (reference sequence). The CDR3 here is CASTMEGVGKNIQYF. The CDR3 DNA sequence: TGTGCCAGCACTATGGAGGGGGTGGGGAAAAACATTCAGTACTTC.

This clonotype has just a few counts. The chain joins TRBV29-1 to TRBJ2-1, with 9 bases aligning to TRBD2. Germline V gives CDR1 SQVTM, CDR2 ANQGSEA. This CDR3 contains 19 residues. J gave up 0 bases and V 3 bases, and 15 bases lay outside the gene matches. CDR3 in amino acids: CSVEVTSGMPSNSYNEQFF. In DNA, the CDR3 is TGCAGCGTTGAGGTGACTAGCGGAATGCCCTCCAACTCCTACAATGAGCAGTTCTTC.

The rearrangement joins TRBV20-1 to TRBJ2-3; the match to TRBD1 covers 9 bases. With V trimmed by 8 bases and J by 5 bases, 14 bases remained unmatched. This CDR3 contains 15 residues. CDR1 is DFQATT, CDR2 SNEGSKA, per germline (reference sequence). For the CDR3, the DNA is TGCAGTACGGGGACCCACAGGGGGCAGTTAGATACGCAGTATTTT. It is translated as CSTGTHRGQLDTQYF.

The rearrangement joins TRBV6-2 or TRBV6-3 to TRBJ2-7; 7 bases fit TRBD1. The CDR3 is 15 residues long. V lost 1 base to trimming and J lost 4 bases; unmatched junction nucleotides: 7. Germline loops: CDR1 MNHEY, CDR2 SVGEGT. The CDR3 here is CASSYLRGPQYEQYF. The CDR3 DNA follows: TGTGCCAGCAGTTACTTGAGGGGGCCTCAATACGAGCAGTACTTC.

The V call is TRBV7-2, the J call TRBJ2-7; D call uncertain. The CDR3 has 12 residues. In germline, CDR1 is SGHTA, CDR2 FQGNSA. The V gene lost 8 bases and the J gene lost 3 bases, with 11 bases spanning the gap. Written as DNA, the CDR3 is TGTGCCAGCGGAAACAACGGCTACGAGCAGTACTTC. This sequence encodes CASGNNGYEQYF.

The chain couples TRBV12-3 or TRBV12-4 to TRBJ2-6, with 8 nucleotides matching TRBD1. The junction had 8 bases not matched to a gene; V was cut back by 7 bases and J by 0 bases. The CDR3 is made up of 17 amino acids. The CDR3 DNA is TGTGCCAGCATCCGCGGGACAGGTGCCTCTGGGGCCAACGTCCTGACTTTC. Translation gives CASIRGTGASGANVLTF.